The next 26 T cell receptor beta chains were all read from a single sample in a study of tumor and adjacent non-tumor tissue in lung cancer. This sample's RNA came from whole unsorted tissue. TCRbeta libraries were built with three rounds of nested PCR, modified from ARM-PCR. TCRdb re-analysed the multiplex PCR reads in MiXCR, keeping a single row per CDR3 protein. The repertoire consists of approximately 100,000 distinct CDR3 sequences, with 60% to 80% occurring once and the leading ten covering approximately 35%. Input material: lung tumor tissue. The source of these receptors is a woman aged 55-70 years with non-small cell lung cancer.

In this sample, this clonotype turned up a few times. V usage is TRBV28 and J usage is TRBJ1-3; the match to TRBD1 covers 7 bases. Germline CDR1 MDHEN, CDR2 SYDVKM. This CDR3 comprises 15 residues. The J segment lost 0 bases and the V segment lost 5 bases, leaving 4 bases of the junction unmatched. CDR3 nucleotide sequence: TGTGCCAGCAGTCGGACAGGCATCTCTGGAAACACCATATATTTT. It specifies CASSRTGISGNTIYF.

Concerning this clonotype: Given a much more abundant clone one base away, this may be a read error. The rearrangement joins TRBV20-1 to TRBJ2-5; TRBD2 matches at 11 bases. V was clipped by 0 bases and J by 7 bases; unmatched bases: 7. CDR3 length equals 15 residues. Germline lookup yields CDR1 DFQATT and CDR2 SNEGSKA (reference sequence). The CDR3 DNA reads TGCAGTGCTAGAGATCCCCTAGCGGGGGGAGGGACCCAGTACTTC. It encodes CSARDPLAGGGTQYF.

Comments on this clonotype: A junction end diverges from the germline sequence, so it may reflect a read error. This sequence joins TRBV10-2 and TRBJ2-1, with D perhaps being TRBD1 or TRBD2 (5 bases each). CDR1 and CDR2 (germline): WSHSY, SAAADI. The CDR3 covers 15 residues. DNA for the CDR3: TGCGCCAGCAGCCCAGGGACCTTCAACTACAATGAGCAGCTCTTC. Residues: CASSPGTFNYNEQLF.

As for this clonotype: This is likely a read error, given that the CDR3 carries no conserved phenylalanine or tryptophan at its end. The chain uses TRBV11-3 and TRBJ1-1, with unresolved D. The CDR3 runs to 13 residues. CDR1 is SGHNT and CDR2 is YENEEA in the germline V gene. The CDR3 is CASSLKVNTEAFL. In DNA, the CDR3 is TGTGCCAGCAGCCTTAAGGTGAACACTGAGGCTTTCTTA.

The chain couples TRBV29-1 to TRBJ1-2, with 7 positions matching TRBD1. The CDR3 has 15 residues. CDR1 and CDR2 from the germline V gene are SQVTM and ANQGSEA. The trim removed 7 bases at V and 6 bases at J, leaving 17 bases unmatched. The CDR3 region has the DNA TGCAGCGCACACGATACAGGGGAGGGACTCAATGGCTACACCTTC. Residues: CSAHDTGEGLNGYTF.

The V gene is TRBV20-1, the J gene TRBJ2-5; 14 bases fit TRBD2. J lost 5 bases, V lost 0 bases, and 5 bases had no gene match. The V gene's germline CDR1 is DFQATT and CDR2 SNEGSKA (reference sequence). This CDR3 region has 16 residues. Here the CDR3 DNA reads TGCAGTGCTAGAGACTCGACTAGCGGGAGGGGGGAGACCCAGTACTTC. Protein sequence: CSARDSTSGRGETQYF.

With regard to this clonotype: Its ends do not fully match the called genes, so a read error is possible. The chain links TRBV6-1 to TRBJ1-5; no reliable D call. The CDR3 is 17 amino acids. Germline V CDR1 and CDR2: MNHNS, SASEGT. The CDR3 sequence is CASSEGNTAGSNHPQHF. CDR3 sequence (DNA): TGTGCCAGCAGTGAGGGTAATACAGCGGGGAGCAATCATCCCCAGCATTTT.

Note on this clonotype: At one of its ends the junction is not consistent with the germline gene, which may arise from a read error. V is TRBV20-1 and J is TRBJ1-2; D may be TRBD1 (6 bases). This CDR3 region has 16 residues. CDR1 is DFQATT, CDR2 SNEGSKA, per germline (reference sequence). Here the CDR3 DNA reads TGCAGTGTTAGGAAACAGGGTGGGGAATTTAACTATGGCTACACCTTT. Its protein is CSVRKQGGEFNYGYTF.

Remarks on this clonotype: The junction does not match germline at one end; this may be a read error. The chain combines TRBV12-3 or TRBV12-4 with TRBJ1-3; TRBD1 might be the D (6 bases). This CDR3 is 13 amino acids long. This CDR3 is CASCPSTGNIIYF. The DNA for the CDR3 is TGTGCCAGCTGTCCCTCGACAGGAAACATCATATATTTT.

This clonotype showed up just once. The genes are TRBV4-3 and TRBJ2-1; no firm D call. Looked up from germline, CDR1 is LGHNA and CDR2 is YSLEER. The V end lost 10 bases, the J end lost 2 bases, and 24 bases lay between the germline ends. This CDR3 comprises 17 residues. CDR3 in DNA: TGCGCCAACAGTCAAGGATACCGGAACGTGCCCTACAATGAGCAGTTCTTC. Translation gives CANSQGYRNVPYNEQFF.

The genes are TRBV12-3 or TRBV12-4 and TRBJ2-3; D is unresolved. V was cut by 5 bases and J by 6 bases, with 9 bases left in between. This CDR3 has 12 amino acids. This CDR3 reads CASSLRVDTQYF. CDR3 bases: TGTGCCAGCAGTCTACGAGTGGATACGCAGTATTTT.

Turning to this clonotype: Just one base apart from a much larger clone, this may be a read error. It is likely a read error, because the conserved phenylalanine at the end of the CDR3 is missing. The chain couples TRBV12-3 or TRBV12-4 to TRBJ1-6, with D possibly being TRBD1 (5 bases). The V gene lost 6 bases and the J gene lost 10 bases, with 13 bases spanning the gap. CDR3 length: 13 residues. CDR3 in DNA: TGTGCCAGCAGAGGGGTACGGGAGTCACCCCTCCACTTA. Encoded protein: CASRGVRESPLHL.

This chain uses TRBV11-3 with TRBJ1-1; D unresolved. The CDR3 runs to 11 residues. Germline CDR1 is SGHNT and CDR2 is YENEEA. The CDR3 DNA reads TGTACCGGCAGCATCGACACTGAAGCTTTCTTT. This gives the protein CTGSIDTEAFF.

Details on this clonotype: Just one base apart from a much larger clone, this may be a read error. The rearrangement links TRBV20-1 to TRBJ2-3; tentative D call: TRBD2 (7 bases). This CDR3 comprises 13 residues. Trimming left V 0 bases short and J 14 bases short, with 18 bases between. The germline CDR1 and CDR2 sequences are DFQATT and SNEGSKA (reference sequence). Written as DNA, the CDR3 is TGCAGTGCTAGAGATCGTCGGGGGGCCTCTGCGTATTTT. It encodes CSARDRRGASAYF.

The chain carries TRBV20-1 and TRBJ2-1; no clear D gene. This CDR3 is 11 amino acids long. The germline gives CDR1 DFQATT, CDR2 SNEGSKA (reference sequence). CDR3 bases: TGCGGTCAGACTGGTGGCAATGAGCAGTTCTTC. Translated: CGQTGGNEQFF.

This clonotype was observed at least ten times. J is TRBJ2-3 and V is TRBV24-1; possibly TRBD2 for D (6 bases). The CDR3 covers 15 residues. Germline V gene lookup returns CDR1 KGHDR and CDR2 SFDVKD. V gave up 5 bases and J gave up 0 bases, with 11 bases separating them. CDR3 protein: CATSAWAGSTDTQYF. The CDR3 DNA follows: TGTGCCACCAGTGCCTGGGCGGGGAGCACAGATACGCAGTATTTT.

Worth noting for this clonotype: This may arise from a read error, as a much more abundant clone is one base away. The chain links TRBV6-1 to TRBJ2-4; unclear D gene. CDR1 MNHNS and CDR2 SASEGT come from the germline V gene. The CDR3 sequence is 13 residues long. CDR3 sequence reads: CVSSEDKGNIQYF. CDR3 bases: TGTGTCAGCAGTGAAGATAAGGGAAACATTCAGTACTTC.

The chain couples TRBV6-2 or TRBV6-3 to TRBJ2-6; tentatively, D is TRBD1 (6 bases). Trimming shortened V by 5 bases and J by 1 base, and 21 bases separated the two germline ends. Germline lookup yields CDR1 MNHEY and CDR2 SVGEGT. This CDR3 has 19 residues. The CDR3 spells CASSPRSGDRASGANVLTF. In nucleotides, the CDR3 is TGTGCCAGCAGTCCTAGATCAGGGGATAGGGCGTCTGGGGCCAACGTCCTGACTTTC.

Remarks on this clonotype: A junction boundary mismatches the germline segment, possibly from a read error. This chain links TRBV20-1 with TRBJ1-1; 7 bases line up with TRBD1. Germline assignment: CDR1 DFQATT and CDR2 SNEGSKA (reference sequence). The CDR3 is 13 amino acids. As DNA, the CDR3 is TGCAGAGCTAACACAGGGGTTAACACTGAAGCTTTCTTT. Residues: CRANTGVNTEAFF.

This chain connects TRBV20-1 to TRBJ1-1; D gene uncertain. V lost 5 bases to trimming and J lost 3 bases, with 7 bases between them. Germline V gene sequence: CDR1 DFQATT, CDR2 SNEGSKA (reference sequence). The CDR3 contains 11 residues. In DNA form, the CDR3 reads TGCAGTGCTTGGGCGTACACTGAAGCTTTCTTT. Translation: CSAWAYTEAFF.

This clonotype is a singleton in its sample. A much larger clone lies a single base off, so this may be a read error. The chain recombines TRBV6-5 with TRBJ2-7, with TRBD1 matching over 9 bases. Germline CDR1 is MNHEY and CDR2 is SVGAGI. The CDR3 extends over 17 amino acids. The junction had 13 bases not matched to a gene; V was cut back by 4 bases and J by 3 bases. Here the CDR3 reads CASSFSSGTGMRYEQYF. In DNA form, the CDR3 reads TGTGCCAGCAGTTTTAGCTCCGGGACAGGGATGCGCTACGAGCAGTACTTC.

Note on this clonotype: Just one base apart from a much larger clone, this may be a read error. V and J are TRBV20-1 and TRBJ1-5; D is uncertain. The CDR3 has 11 amino acids. CDR1 and CDR2 (germline): DFQATT, SNEGSKA (reference sequence). CDR3 sequence (DNA): TGCAGTGCAGCGGGCAAACAGCCCCAGCATTTT. Translated, it gives CSAAGKQPQHF.

A remark on this clonotype: A much larger clone lies one base from this, so it may be a read error. The chain links TRBV20-1 to TRBJ2-7, with 8 nucleotides matching TRBD1. From germline, CDR1 is DFQATT and CDR2 SNEGSKA (reference sequence). CDR3 length equals 14 residues. CDR3 residues: CNARPGGNSYEQYF. In DNA, the CDR3 is TGCAATGCTAGACCAGGGGGCAACTCCTACGAGCAGTACTTC.

The chain employs TRBV20-1 and TRBJ1-5, with 9 bases fitting TRBD1. CDR3 size: 16 residues. After removal of 5 bases from V and 2 bases from J, the junction contained 10 bases not matched to a gene. Per the germline V gene, CDR1 is DFQATT and CDR2 is SNEGSKA (reference sequence). The CDR3 loop is CSALGQGIDRNQPQHF. The CDR3 DNA is TGCAGTGCTCTTGGACAGGGGATAGATCGCAATCAGCCCCAGCATTTT.

This clonotype was observed a few times. Since a much larger clone is just one base distant, this may be a read error. The V call is TRBV6-2 or TRBV6-3, the J call TRBJ2-4; 9 positions match TRBD1. Germline V CDR1 and CDR2: MNHEY, SVGEGT. The CDR3 totals 14 residues. The CDR3 reads CAGRSLGQGPIQYF. In nucleotides, the CDR3 is TGTGCCGGCAGGAGCCTAGGACAGGGGCCCATTCAGTACTTC.

Notes on this clonotype: This sequence may be a read error, since a much larger clone differs from it by one base. The chain carries TRBV4-1 and TRBJ2-3, with a tentative D call TRBD1 (5 bases). Germline V gene lookup returns CDR1 MGHRA and CDR2 YSYEKL. Trimming cost V 10 bases and J 4 bases, with 15 bases left between them. The CDR3 contains 13 residues. CDR3 protein: CATPQQDADTQYF. The CDR3 nucleotides read TGCGCCACTCCACAACAGGACGCAGATACGCAGTATTTT.